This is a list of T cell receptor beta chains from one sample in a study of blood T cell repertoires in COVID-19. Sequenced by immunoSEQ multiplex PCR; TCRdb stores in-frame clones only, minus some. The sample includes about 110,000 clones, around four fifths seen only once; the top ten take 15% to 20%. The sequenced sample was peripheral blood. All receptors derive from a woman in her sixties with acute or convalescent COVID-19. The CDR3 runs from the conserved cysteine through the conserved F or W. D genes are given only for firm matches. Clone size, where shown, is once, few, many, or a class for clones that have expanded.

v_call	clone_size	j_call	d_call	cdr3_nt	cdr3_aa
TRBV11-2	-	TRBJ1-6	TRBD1	TGTGCCAGCAGCCAACAGGGGTATAATTCACCCCTCCACTTT	CASSQQGYNSPLHF
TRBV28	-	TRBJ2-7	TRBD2	TGTGCCAGCAGTCTATCAACTCCGACTAGCGGGAGTCTCTACGAGCAGTACTTC	CASSLSTPTSGSLYEQYF
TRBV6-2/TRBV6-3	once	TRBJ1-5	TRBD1	TGTGCCAGCAGTTACTCGGAGGGACAGGGGCAGGGTCAGCCCCAGCATTTT	CASSYSEGQGQGQPQHF
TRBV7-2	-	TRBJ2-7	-	TGTGCCAGCAGCTTAGTGGGGGCCGCAGTCTACGAGCAGTACTTC	CASSLVGAAVYEQYF
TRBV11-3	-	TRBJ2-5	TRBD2	TGTGCCAGCAGCTCCGGACTAGCGGGAGTTTACCAAGAGACCCAGTACTTC	CASSSGLAGVYQETQYF
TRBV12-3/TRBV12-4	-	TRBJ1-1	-	TGTGCCAGCAGTTTAAGGGGGACTAGTGAAGCTTTCTTT	CASSLRGTSEAFF
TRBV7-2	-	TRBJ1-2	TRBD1	TGTGCCAGCAGCCCCTACAGGGGGGAGATAGGCTACACCTTC	CASSPYRGEIGYTF
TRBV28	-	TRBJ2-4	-	TGTGCCAGCAGCTCAATCCGAGGGAGCATTCAGTACTTC	CASSSIRGSIQYF
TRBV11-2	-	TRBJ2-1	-	TGTGCCAGCAGCCCTCGAACAAGCGGAGCATACAATGAGCAGTTCTTC	CASSPRTSGAYNEQFF
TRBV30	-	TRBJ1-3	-	TGTGCCTGGCTCCGGGAGGGGCGACCTGGAAACACCATATATTTT	CAWLREGRPGNTIYF
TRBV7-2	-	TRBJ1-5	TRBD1	TGTGCCAGCAGCCTCGACAGGGGGGTTTATCAGCCCCAGCATTTT	CASSLDRGVYQPQHF
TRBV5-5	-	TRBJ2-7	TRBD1	TGTGCCAGCAGCTTGATGTACAGGGGAAGTTCCGAGCAGTACTTC	CASSLMYRGSSEQYF
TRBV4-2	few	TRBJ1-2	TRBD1	TGTGCCAGCAGCCACGACCGGGCAGGGGGCGATCGTGGCTACACCTTC	CASSHDRAGGDRGYTF
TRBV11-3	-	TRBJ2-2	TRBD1	TGTGCCAGCAGCTTCTCGAGACAGGGGTACACCGGGGAGCTGTTTTTT	CASSFSRQGYTGELFF
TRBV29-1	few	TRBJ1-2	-	TGCAGCGTTTACAGGCCCGCCTATGGCTACACCTTC	CSVYRPAYGYTF
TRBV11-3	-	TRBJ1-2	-	TGTGCCAGCAGCTTGCCAGGGTGGGTCAACTATGGCTACACCTTC	CASSLPGWVNYGYTF
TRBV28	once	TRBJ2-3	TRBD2	TGTGCCAGCAGGCCGGGACTAGCGGGAGGCGGAAGGCAGTATTTT	CASRPGLAGGGRQYF